This T cell receptor beta chain was identified in a study of beta chain features in type 1 diabetes. Findings and caveats of the study: Reduced insertions and increased deletions marked VDJ junctions in type 1 diabetes patients. In cDNA sequencing, cells with high TCR expression could be over-represented. Patients' naive, central memory and Treg TCRB repertoires seemed closer to one another than those of healthy donors.

The authors reverse transcribed all of the isolated RNA, so sequencing captured expressed TCRB transcripts. The table came from immunoSEQ multiplex PCR; TCRdb's copy has only in-frame clones and leaves some out. The table includes 200,000 to 250,000 clones, approximately 11% detected once. Regarding this clone: The antigen is unknown.

The TCR sequence derives from a man between 18 and 35 years old in good health. The sequenced sample was central memory CD4+ T cells from blood.

The CDR3 nucleotides are TGTGCCTGGAGTGTCGGGGCCTCGGAGACCCAGTACTTC. This gives the protein CAWSVGASETQYF. This chain connects TRBV30 to TRBJ2-5, with D perhaps given as TRBD1 or TRBD2 (5 bases each). Germline V gene data show CDR1 as GTSNPN and CDR2 as SVGIG (reference sequence). V was shortened by 0 bases and J by 5 bases, with 10 bases between the two germline ends. The CDR3 spans 13 residues.